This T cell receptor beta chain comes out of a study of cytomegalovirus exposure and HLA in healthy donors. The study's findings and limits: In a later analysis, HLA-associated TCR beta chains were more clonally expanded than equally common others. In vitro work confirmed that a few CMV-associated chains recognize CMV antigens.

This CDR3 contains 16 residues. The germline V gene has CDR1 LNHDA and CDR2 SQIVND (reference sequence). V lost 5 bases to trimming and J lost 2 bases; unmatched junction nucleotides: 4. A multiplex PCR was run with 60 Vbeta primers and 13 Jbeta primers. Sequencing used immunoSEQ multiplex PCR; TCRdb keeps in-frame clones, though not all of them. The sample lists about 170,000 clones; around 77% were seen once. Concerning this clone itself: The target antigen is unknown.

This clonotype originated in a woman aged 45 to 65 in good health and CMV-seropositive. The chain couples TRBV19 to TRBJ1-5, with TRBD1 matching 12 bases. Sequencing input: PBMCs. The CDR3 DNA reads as TGTGCCAGTAGTGTGGGGACAGGGGGCGGCAATCAGCCCCAGCATTTT. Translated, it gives CASSVGTGGGNQPQHF. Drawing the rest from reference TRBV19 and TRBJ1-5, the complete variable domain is DGGITQSPKYLFRKEGQNVTLSCEQNLNHDAMYWYRQDPGQGLRLIYYSQIVNDFQKGDIAEGYSVSREKKESFPLTVTSAQKNPTAFYLCASSVGTGGGNQPQHFGDGTRLSIL.